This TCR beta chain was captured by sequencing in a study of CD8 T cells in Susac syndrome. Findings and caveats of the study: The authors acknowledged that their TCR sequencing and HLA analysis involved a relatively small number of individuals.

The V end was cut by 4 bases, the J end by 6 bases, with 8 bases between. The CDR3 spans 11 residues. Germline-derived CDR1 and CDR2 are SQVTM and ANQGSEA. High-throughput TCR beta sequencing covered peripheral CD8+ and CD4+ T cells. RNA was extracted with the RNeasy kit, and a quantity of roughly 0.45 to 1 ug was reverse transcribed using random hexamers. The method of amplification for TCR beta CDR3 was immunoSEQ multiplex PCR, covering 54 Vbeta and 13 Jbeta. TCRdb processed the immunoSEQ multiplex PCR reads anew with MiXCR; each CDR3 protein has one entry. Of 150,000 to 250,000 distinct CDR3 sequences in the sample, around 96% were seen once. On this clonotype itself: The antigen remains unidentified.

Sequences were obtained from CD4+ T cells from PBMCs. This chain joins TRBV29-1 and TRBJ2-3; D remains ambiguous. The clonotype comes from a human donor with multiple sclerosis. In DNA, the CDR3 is TGCAGCGTTGCGGCTTCGGATACGCAGTATTTT. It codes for CSVAASDTQYF.